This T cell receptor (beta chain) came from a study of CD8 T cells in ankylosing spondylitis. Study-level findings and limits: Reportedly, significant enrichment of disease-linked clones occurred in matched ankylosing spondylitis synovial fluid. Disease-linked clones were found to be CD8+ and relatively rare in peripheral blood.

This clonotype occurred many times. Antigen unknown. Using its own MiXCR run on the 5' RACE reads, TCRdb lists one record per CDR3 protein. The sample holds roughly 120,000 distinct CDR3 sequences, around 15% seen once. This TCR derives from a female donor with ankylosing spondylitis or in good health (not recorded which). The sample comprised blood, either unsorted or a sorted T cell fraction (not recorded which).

The CDR3 region has the DNA TGTGCCAGTAACCCTTTGGCGAGTTTCGATGAGCAGTTCTTC. As protein: CASNPLASFDEQFF. This chain joins TRBV19 and TRBJ2-1; no clear D gene. Trimming stripped 7 bases from V and 8 bases from J, with 18 bases between. Per the germline V gene, CDR1 is LNHDA and CDR2 is SQIVND (reference sequence). CDR3 length: 14 amino acids.